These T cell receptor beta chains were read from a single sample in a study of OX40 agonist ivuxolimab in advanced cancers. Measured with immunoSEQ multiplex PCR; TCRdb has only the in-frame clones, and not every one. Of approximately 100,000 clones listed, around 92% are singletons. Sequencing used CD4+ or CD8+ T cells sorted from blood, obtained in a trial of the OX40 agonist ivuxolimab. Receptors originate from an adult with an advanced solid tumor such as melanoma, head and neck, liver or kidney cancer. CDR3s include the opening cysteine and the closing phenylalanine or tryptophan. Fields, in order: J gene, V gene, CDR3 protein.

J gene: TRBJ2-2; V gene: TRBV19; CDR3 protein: CATRGGAGTGELFF
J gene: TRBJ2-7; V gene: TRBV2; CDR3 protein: CASSERGGLTKEQYF
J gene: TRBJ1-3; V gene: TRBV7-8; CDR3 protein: CASSLRDFPGNTIYF
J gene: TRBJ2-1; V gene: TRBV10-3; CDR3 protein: CAISESPLAGGSYNEQFF
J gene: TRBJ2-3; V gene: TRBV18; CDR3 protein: CASSPGTSTDTQYF
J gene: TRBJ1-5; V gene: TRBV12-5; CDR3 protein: CASGLNPTGVQPQHF
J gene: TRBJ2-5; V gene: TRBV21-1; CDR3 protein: CASRGTGRTLSSQETQYF
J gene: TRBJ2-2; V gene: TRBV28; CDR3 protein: CASSQIPRTGGLFGPGELFF
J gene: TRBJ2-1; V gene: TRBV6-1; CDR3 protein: CASSELTVEQFF
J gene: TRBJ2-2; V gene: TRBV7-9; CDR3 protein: CASSLGSFSGYTGELFF
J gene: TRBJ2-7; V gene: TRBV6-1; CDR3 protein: CASTVGILEQYF
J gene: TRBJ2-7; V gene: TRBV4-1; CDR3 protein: CASSQETGVSYEQYF
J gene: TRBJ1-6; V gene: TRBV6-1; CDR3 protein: CASSGRSYNSPLHF
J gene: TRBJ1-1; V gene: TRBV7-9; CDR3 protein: CASSHRWLGAAFF
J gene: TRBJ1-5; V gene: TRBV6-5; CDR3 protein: CASSGQGYQPQHF
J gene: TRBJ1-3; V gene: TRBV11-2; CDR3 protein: CASSSSSGNTIYF
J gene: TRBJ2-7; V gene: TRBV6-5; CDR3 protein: CASSPPGQSSYEQYF